This TCR beta chain stems from a study of T-cell memory formation after mild COVID-19. From 5'RACE with constant-segment primers came TCR alpha and TCR beta cDNA libraries that carried sample barcodes and UMIs. TCRdb re-analysed the 5' RACE reads in MiXCR, keeping a single row per CDR3 protein. Altogether fewer than 350,000 distinct CDR3 sequences are present, about a sixth being singletons, with the ten largest covering approximately 20%. There are a few counts of this clonotype. The antigen is undetermined. Study conclusions and caveats: Researchers report contracting CD4+ clones mostly in CM and EM, with CD8+ clones in EMRA.

The receptor was isolated from a man aged 18 to 29 who had mild COVID-19 (a few samples of this study predate the infection). Cell type and time point are not known. Sequences were obtained from PBMCs or a T cell subset sorted from them (not recorded which).

DNA for the CDR3: TGTGCCAGCTCACCACCGGGCCGCTCTGGAAACACCATATATTTT. Protein: CASSPPGRSGNTIYF. J is TRBJ1-3 and V is TRBV18; D is unclear. The CDR3 totals 15 residues. Germline V gene sequence: CDR1 KGHSH, CDR2 LQKENI. V dropped 0 bases and J dropped 0 bases, with 6 bases sitting between them.